Following are 15 T cell receptor beta chains from one sample sequenced in a study of regulatory T cells in long-lasting Graves disease. Noted time point: persistent/refractory GD, antithyroid drugs over 5 years with positive TRAb. Extracted RNA from PBMCs served as the source of the TCR library. Library construction for TCR beta used iRepertoire HTBI primers and Arm-PCR of CDR3 regions. TCRdb reprocessed the multiplex PCR reads with MiXCR, giving one entry per CDR3 protein. The table lists about 290,000 distinct CDR3 sequences, 20% to 25% of them singletons. The source material was peripheral blood mononuclear cells (PBMCs), sampled when the disease was refractory, from a patient treated with antithyroid drugs. The receptors stem from a female donor with Graves disease.

This clonotype was seen at least ten times. The chain combines TRBV7-2 with TRBJ2-7; 8 bases line up with TRBD1. The CDR3 is 14 residues long. The germline V gene encodes CDR1 SGHTA and CDR2 FQGNSA. V dropped 5 bases and J dropped 3; count of bases not matched to a gene: 6. The CDR3 DNA follows: TGTGCCAGCAGCGATGGACAGGGATTCTACGAGCAGTACTTC. Translated, it gives CASSDGQGFYEQYF.

This clonotype was recorded many times. J is TRBJ2-5 and V is TRBV6-1, with 7 bases matching TRBD2. This CDR3 comprises 14 residues. Germline V gene sequence: CDR1 MNHNS, CDR2 SASEGT. After removal of 7 bases from V and 6 bases from J, the junction contained 11 bases not matched to a gene. CDR3 in amino acids: CASNFGGSRKTQYF. The CDR3 nucleotides read TGTGCCAGCAACTTCGGCGGGAGCCGGAAGACCCAGTACTTC.

The J gene is TRBJ1-2, the V gene TRBV28; D unresolved. Trimming took off 6 bases at V and 7 bases at J, with 12 bases between the two ends. This CDR3 is 12 amino acids long. CDR1 is MDHEN, CDR2 SYDVKM, per germline. This CDR3 is CASSDGISGYTF. The CDR3 coding sequence is TGTGCCAGCAGCGACGGAATTAGTGGCTACACCTTC.

This clonotype was seen repeatedly, ten times or more. This chain joins TRBV20-1 and TRBJ2-1; the D is unclear. Germline CDR1 reads DFQATT; CDR2 reads SNEGSKA (reference sequence). This CDR3 spans 12 amino acids. V dropped 0 bases and J dropped 11 bases, with 11 bases sitting between them. The CDR3 DNA sequence: TGCAGTGCTAGAGATCTGGCCGGACAGCAGTTCTTC. Amino acid sequence: CSARDLAGQQFF.

CDR3 region: CASNAPATTRTGELFF. The CDR3 DNA reads TGTGCCAGCAACGCGCCGGCGACAACTCGGACCGGGGAGCTGTTTTTT. V usage is TRBV5-6 and J usage is TRBJ2-2; D unresolved. The CDR3 loop spans 16 amino acids. The V end was cut by 6 bases, the J end by 5 bases, with 20 bases between. CDR1 and CDR2 (germline): SGHDT, YYEEEE.

The chain is built from TRBV27 and TRBJ2-2; TRBD1 aligns across 12 bases. The CDR3 is 14 residues long. V was pared by 8 bases and J by 6 bases, with 4 bases of the junction left unmatched. In germline, CDR1 is MNHEY, CDR2 SMNVEV (reference sequence). The CDR3 loop is CASGDRGRSGELFF. The CDR3 DNA follows: TGTGCCAGCGGGGACAGGGGGCGGTCCGGGGAGCTGTTTTTT.

This clonotype was observed a handful of times. This sequence joins TRBV7-9 and TRBJ2-5; the D call may be TRBD1 or TRBD2 (5 bases each). The V and J ends lost 1 base and 6 bases respectively, with 15 bases between them. The CDR3 runs 15 residues. Germline-derived CDR1 and CDR2 are SEHNR and FQNEAQ (reference sequence). For the CDR3, the DNA is TGTGCCAGCAGCTTAGTCGGGACCCAGGGCCAGACCCAGTACTTC. It codes for CASSLVGTQGQTQYF. The complete variable domain, with remaining parts taken from reference TRBV7-9 and TRBJ2-5, reads DTGVSQNPRHKITKRGQNVTFRCDPISEHNRLYWYRQTLGQGPEFLTYFQNEAQLEKSRLLSDRFSAERPKGSFSTLEIQRTEQGDSAMYLCASSLVGTQGQTQYFGPGTRLLVL.

In regard to this clonotype: A single base separates this from a much larger clone, so it may be a read error. The chain combines TRBV2 with TRBJ1-5, with a tentative D call TRBD1 (6 bases). V lost 4 bases and J 9 bases, leaving 16 bases between the germline ends. Germline loops: CDR1 SNHLY, CDR2 FYNNEI. The CDR3 extends over 14 amino acids. Here the CDR3 DNA reads TGTGCCAGCAGTGCAGGGGATCTGAGTCGGCCCCAGCATTTT. This translates into CASSAGDLSRPQHF.

In this sample, this clonotype turned up many times. The chain employs TRBV7-2 and TRBJ2-5; 11 bases agree with TRBD2. The CDR3 loop spans 15 amino acids. Per the germline V gene, CDR1 is SGHTA and CDR2 is FQGNSA. With V trimmed by 5 bases and J by 4 bases, 6 bases remained unmatched. The CDR3 reads CASSRTSGSIETQYF. The DNA for the CDR3 is TGTGCCAGCAGCAGAACTAGCGGGAGCATAGAGACCCAGTACTTC.

The chain joins TRBV28 to TRBJ2-5; 9 bases line up with TRBD1. CDR1 and CDR2 from the germline V gene are MDHEN and SYDVKM. Trimming took 5 bases from V and 5 from J; bases not matched to a gene: 9. This CDR3 has 15 amino acids. In nucleotides, the CDR3 is TGTGCCAGCAGTCCTGCCCCCGACAGGGGGGAGACCCAGTACTTC. It is translated as CASSPAPDRGETQYF.

J is TRBJ2-3 and V is TRBV20-1; possible D gene TRBD2, 6 bases. CDR1 DFQATT and CDR2 SNEGSKA come from the germline V gene (reference sequence). V was shortened by 3 bases and J by 3 bases, with 16 bases between the two germline ends. This CDR3 spans 15 amino acids. CDR3 region: CSASPARGGTDTQYF. CDR3 in DNA: TGCAGTGCTAGCCCCGCGCGGGGTGGGACAGATACGCAGTATTTT.

This clonotype has at least ten counts. The chain joins TRBV10-3 to TRBJ1-5; 7 positions match TRBD1. Trimming removed 2 bases from V and 5 bases from J; junction bases left unmatched: 9. CDR3 size: 16 residues. The germline CDR1 and CDR2 sequences are ENHRY and SYGVKD. CDR3 protein: CAISERQGSVDQPQHF. The CDR3 nucleotides read TGTGCCATCAGTGAGCGACAGGGAAGCGTGGATCAGCCCCAGCATTTT.

The rearrangement links TRBV20-1 to TRBJ1-1; tentative D call: TRBD1 (5 bases). This CDR3 is 14 amino acids long. Germline V gives CDR1 DFQATT, CDR2 SNEGSKA (reference sequence). Trimming removed 6 bases from V and 0 bases from J, with 14 bases in between. Written as DNA, the CDR3 is TGCAGTGCAGGAGGACACCGAGTGAACACTGAAGCTTTCTTT. Residues: CSAGGHRVNTEAFF.

This clonotype appeared many times. This chain joins TRBV27 and TRBJ2-1, with TRBD2 identical over 9 bases. The V gene's germline CDR1 is MNHEY and CDR2 SMNVEV (reference sequence). J gave up 3 bases and V 4 bases, and 7 bases lay outside the gene matches. The CDR3 runs to 16 residues. CDR3 nucleotide sequence: TGTGCCAGCAGTTCGGTAGCGGGAGCACTCTACAATGAGCAGTTCTTC. Translating it yields CASSSVAGALYNEQFF.

Ten or more counts support this clonotype. This rearrangement joins TRBV15 to TRBJ2-7; the D is unclear. CDR3 length: 16 amino acids. In germline, CDR1 is LNHNV, CDR2 YYDKDF (reference sequence). The V and J ends lost 0 bases and 7 bases respectively, with 19 bases between them. CDR3 in amino acids: CATSREKPGELREQYF. As DNA, the CDR3 is TGTGCCACCAGCAGAGAAAAACCAGGAGAGCTTCGGGAGCAGTACTTC.